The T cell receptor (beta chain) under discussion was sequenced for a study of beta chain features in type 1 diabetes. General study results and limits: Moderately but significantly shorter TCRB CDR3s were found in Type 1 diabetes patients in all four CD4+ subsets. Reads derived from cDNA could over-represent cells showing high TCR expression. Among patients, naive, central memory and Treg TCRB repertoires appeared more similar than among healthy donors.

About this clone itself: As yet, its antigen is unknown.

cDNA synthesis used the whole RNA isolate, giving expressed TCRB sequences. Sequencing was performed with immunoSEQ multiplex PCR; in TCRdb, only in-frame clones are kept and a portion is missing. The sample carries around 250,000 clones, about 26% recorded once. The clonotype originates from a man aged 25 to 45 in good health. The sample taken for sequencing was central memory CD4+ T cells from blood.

The CDR3 coding sequence is TGTGCCAGCACCCGAGACAGGCGACAAGAGACCCAGTACTTC. This gives the protein CASTRDRRQETQYF. The chain is built from TRBV5-6 and TRBJ2-5; perhaps TRBD1 as D (6 bases). The CDR3 loop spans 14 amino acids. V lost 6 bases to trimming and J lost 2 bases, with 14 bases between them. Germline V gene data show CDR1 as SGHDT and CDR2 as YYEEEE.